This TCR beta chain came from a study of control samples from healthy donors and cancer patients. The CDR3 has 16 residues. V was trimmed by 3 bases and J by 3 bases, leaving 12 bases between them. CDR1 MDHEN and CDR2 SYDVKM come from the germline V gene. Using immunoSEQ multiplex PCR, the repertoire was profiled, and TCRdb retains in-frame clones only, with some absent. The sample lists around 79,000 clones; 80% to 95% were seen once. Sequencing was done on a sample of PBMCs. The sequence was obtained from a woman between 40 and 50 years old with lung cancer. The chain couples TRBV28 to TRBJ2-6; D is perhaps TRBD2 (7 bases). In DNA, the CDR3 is TGTGCCAGCAGTTTCCTCGGGGGGCTTGGGGCCAACGTCCTGACTTTC. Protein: CASSFLGGLGANVLTF.